This TCR beta chain was recorded in a study of CD8 T cells in ankylosing spondylitis. V was pared by 0 bases and J by 3 bases, with 7 bases of the junction left unmatched. There are 17 residues in the CDR3. From germline, CDR1 is MNHEY and CDR2 SVGEGT. Findings and limits, study-wide: Ankylosing spondylitis blood seemed to carry a telltale TCR beta motif made of roughly 8 highly homologous variants. Relatively rare in peripheral blood, disease-linked clones were also CD8+.

By quantitative 5'-RACE with molecular barcodes, the TCR beta libraries were made. TCRdb processed the 5' RACE reads anew with MiXCR; each CDR3 protein has one entry. The sample has approximately 140,000 distinct CDR3 sequences, approximately 44% seen once. A few counts support this clonotype. Its antigen is unidentified. The chain employs TRBV6-2 or TRBV6-3 and TRBJ1-5, with TRBD1 matching over 8 bases. The sequenced sample was synovial fluid, either unsorted or a sorted T cell fraction (not recorded which). The clonotype was recovered from a male donor with ankylosing spondylitis. CDR3 region: CASSYSGQGTYNQPQHF. Here the CDR3 DNA reads TGTGCCAGCAGTTACTCAGGACAGGGAACATACAATCAGCCCCAGCATTTT.